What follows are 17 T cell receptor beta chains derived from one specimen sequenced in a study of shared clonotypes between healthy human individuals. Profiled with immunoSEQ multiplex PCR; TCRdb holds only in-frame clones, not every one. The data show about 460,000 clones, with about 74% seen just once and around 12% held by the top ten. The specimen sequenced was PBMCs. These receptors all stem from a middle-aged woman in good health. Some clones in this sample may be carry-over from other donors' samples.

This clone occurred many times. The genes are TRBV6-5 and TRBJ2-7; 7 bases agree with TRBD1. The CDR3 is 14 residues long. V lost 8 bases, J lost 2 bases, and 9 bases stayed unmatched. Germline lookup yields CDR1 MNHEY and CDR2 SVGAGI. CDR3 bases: TGTGCCAGCCTACCGAGGACAGGAGCCTACGAGCAGTACTTC. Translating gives CASLPRTGAYEQYF.

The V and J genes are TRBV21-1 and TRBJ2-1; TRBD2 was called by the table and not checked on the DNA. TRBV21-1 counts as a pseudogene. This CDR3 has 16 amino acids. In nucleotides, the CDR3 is TGTGCCAGAACCCCTCGACTAGCGGACCCCTACAATGAGCAGTTCTTC. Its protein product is CARTPRLADPYNEQFF.

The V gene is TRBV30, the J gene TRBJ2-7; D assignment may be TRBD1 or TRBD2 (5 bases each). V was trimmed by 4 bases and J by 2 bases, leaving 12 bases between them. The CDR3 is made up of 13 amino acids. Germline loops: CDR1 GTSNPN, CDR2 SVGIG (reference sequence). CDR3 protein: CAWNPGPTYEQYF. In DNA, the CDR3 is TGTGCCTGGAACCCGGGACCCACCTACGAGCAGTACTTC.

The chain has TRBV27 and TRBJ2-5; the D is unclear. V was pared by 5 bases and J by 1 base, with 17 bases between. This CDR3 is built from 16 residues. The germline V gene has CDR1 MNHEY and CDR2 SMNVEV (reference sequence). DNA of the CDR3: TGTGCCAGCAGTCTAGGACCCAAAACCCCCCAAGAGACCCAGTACTTC. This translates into CASSLGPKTPQETQYF.

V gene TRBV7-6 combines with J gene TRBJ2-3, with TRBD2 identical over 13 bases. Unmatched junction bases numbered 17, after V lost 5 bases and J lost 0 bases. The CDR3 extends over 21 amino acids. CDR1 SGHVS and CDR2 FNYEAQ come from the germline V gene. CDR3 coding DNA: TGTGCCAGCAGCCCAATCCCGGGACTAGCGGGAACCGAACGGAGCACAGATACGCAGTATTTT. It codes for CASSPIPGLAGTERSTDTQYF. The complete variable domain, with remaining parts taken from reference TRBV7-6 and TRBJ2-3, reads GAGVSQSPRYKVTKRGQDVALRCDPISGHVSLYWYRQALGQGPEFLTYFNYEAQQDKSGLPNDRFSAERPEGSISTLTIQRTEQRDSAMYRCASSPIPGLAGTERSTDTQYFGPGTRLTVL.

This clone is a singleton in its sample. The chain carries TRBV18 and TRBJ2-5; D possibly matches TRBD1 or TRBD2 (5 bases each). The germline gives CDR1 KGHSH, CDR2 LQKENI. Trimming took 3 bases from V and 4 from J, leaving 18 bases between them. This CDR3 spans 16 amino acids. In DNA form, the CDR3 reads TGTGCCAGCTCACCCTCAAGGGTGGGGGTCGGAGAGACCCAGTACTTC. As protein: CASSPSRVGVGETQYF.

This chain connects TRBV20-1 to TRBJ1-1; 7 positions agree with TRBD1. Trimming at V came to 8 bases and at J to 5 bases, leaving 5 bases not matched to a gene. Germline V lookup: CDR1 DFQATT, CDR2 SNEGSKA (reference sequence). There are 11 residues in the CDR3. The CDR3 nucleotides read TGCAGTCCGACAGGGCGGACTGAAGCTTTCTTT. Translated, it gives CSPTGRTEAFF.

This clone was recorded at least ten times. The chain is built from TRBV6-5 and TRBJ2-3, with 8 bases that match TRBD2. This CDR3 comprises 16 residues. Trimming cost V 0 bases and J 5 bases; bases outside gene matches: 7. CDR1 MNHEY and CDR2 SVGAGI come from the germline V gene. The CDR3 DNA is TGTGCCAGCAGTTACTCCGCGGGAGGAGGAGGAGATACGCAGTATTTT. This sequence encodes CASSYSAGGGGDTQYF.

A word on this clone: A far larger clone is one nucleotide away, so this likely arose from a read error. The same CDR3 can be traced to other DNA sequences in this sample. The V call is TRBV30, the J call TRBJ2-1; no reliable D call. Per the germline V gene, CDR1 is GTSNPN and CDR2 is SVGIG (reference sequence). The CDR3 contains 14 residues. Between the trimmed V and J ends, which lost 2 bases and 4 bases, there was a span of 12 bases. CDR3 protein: CAWSTSGDYNEQFF. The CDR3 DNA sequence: TGTGCCTGGAGTACCAGTGGGGATTACAATGAGCAGTTCTTC.

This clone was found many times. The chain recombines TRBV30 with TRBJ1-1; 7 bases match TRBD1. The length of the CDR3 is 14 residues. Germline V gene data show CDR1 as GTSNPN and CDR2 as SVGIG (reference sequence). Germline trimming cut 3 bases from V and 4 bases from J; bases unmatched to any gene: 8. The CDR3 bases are TGTGCCTGGAGCGAAGGGGGCGTGAGCACTGAAGCTTTCTTT. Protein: CAWSEGGVSTEAFF.

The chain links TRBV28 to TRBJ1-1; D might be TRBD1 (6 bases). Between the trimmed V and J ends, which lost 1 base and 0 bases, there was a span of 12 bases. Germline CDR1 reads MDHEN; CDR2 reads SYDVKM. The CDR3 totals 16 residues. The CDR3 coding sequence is TGTGCCAGCAGTTTATTGGACAGACCCCTGAACACTGAAGCTTTCTTT. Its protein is CASSLLDRPLNTEAFF.

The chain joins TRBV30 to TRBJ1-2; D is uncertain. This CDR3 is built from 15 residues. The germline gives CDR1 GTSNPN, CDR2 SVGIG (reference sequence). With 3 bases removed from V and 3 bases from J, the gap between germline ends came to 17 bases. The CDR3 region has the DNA TGTGCCTGGAGAGGACGGGTCGTCTTGGACTATGGCTACACCTTC. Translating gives CAWRGRVVLDYGYTF.

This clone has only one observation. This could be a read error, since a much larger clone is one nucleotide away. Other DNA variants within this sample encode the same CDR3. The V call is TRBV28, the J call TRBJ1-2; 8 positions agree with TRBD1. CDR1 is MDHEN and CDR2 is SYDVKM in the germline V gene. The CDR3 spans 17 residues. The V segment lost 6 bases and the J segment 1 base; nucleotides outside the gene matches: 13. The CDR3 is CASRHLRDRSFNYGYTF. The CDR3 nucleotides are TGTGCCAGCAGGCACTTAAGGGACAGGTCCTTTAACTATGGCTACACCTTC.

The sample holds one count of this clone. The DNA for the CDR3 is TGTGCCAGCAGTTTGGGGTTCTCTGGAAACACCATATATTTT. Amino acids: CASSLGFSGNTIYF. The gene calls are TRBV7-9 and TRBJ2-2, with D uncertain. The J call may be mistaken, given a closer DNA end match to TRBJ1-3. In germline, CDR1 is SEHNR, CDR2 FQNEAQ (reference sequence). The CDR3 loop spans 14 amino acids.

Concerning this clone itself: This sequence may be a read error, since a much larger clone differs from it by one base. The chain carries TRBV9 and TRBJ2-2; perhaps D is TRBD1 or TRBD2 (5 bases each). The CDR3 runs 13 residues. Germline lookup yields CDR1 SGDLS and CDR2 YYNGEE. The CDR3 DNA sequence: TGTGCCAGCAGCGTTAGGGGCACCGGGGAGCTGGTTTTT. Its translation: CASSVRGTGELVF.

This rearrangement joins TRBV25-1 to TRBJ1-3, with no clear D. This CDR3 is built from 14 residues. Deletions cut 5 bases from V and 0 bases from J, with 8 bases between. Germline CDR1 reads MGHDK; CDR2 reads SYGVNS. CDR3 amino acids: CASSSAISGNTIYF. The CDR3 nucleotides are TGTGCCAGCAGTTCAGCTATCTCTGGAAACACCATATATTTT.

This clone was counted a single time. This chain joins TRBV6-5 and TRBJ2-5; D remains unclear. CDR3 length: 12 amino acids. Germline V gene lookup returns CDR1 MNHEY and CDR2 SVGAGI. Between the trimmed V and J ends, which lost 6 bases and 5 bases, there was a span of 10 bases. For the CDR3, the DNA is TGTGCCAGCAGATCCTTTCAGGAGACCCAGTACTTC. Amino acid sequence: CASRSFQETQYF.